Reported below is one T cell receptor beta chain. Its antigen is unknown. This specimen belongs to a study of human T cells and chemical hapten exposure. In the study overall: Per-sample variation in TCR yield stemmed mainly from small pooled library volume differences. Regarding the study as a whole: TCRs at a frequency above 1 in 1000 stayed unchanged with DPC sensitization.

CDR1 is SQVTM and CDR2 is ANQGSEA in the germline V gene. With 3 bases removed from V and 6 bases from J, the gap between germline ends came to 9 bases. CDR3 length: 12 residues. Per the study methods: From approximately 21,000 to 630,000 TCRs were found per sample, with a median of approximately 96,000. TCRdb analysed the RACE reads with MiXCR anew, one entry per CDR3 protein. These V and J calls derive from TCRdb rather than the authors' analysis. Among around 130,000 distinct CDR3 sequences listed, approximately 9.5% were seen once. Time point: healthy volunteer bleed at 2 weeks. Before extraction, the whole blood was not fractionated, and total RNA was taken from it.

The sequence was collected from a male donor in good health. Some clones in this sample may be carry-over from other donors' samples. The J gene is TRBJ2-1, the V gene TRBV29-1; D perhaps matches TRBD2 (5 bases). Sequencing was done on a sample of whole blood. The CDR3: CSVEEAGNEQFF. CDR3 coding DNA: TGCAGCGTTGAGGAGGCGGGCAATGAGCAGTTCTTC.